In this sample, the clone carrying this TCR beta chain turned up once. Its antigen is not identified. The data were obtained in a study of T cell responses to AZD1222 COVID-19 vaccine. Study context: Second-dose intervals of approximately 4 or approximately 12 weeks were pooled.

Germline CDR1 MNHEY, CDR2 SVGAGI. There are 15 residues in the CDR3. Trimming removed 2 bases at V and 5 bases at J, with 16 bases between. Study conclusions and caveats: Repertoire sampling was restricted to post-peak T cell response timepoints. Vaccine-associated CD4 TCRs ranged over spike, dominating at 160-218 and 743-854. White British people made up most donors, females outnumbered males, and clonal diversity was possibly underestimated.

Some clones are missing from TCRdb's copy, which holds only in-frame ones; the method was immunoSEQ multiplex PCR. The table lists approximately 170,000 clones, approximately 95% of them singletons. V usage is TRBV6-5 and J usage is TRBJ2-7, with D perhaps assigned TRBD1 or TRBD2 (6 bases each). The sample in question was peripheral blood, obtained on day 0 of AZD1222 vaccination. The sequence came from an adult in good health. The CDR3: CASSYGLGGQNEQYF. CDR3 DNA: TGTGCCAGCAGTTACGGGTTAGGGGGGCAGAACGAGCAGTACTTC.